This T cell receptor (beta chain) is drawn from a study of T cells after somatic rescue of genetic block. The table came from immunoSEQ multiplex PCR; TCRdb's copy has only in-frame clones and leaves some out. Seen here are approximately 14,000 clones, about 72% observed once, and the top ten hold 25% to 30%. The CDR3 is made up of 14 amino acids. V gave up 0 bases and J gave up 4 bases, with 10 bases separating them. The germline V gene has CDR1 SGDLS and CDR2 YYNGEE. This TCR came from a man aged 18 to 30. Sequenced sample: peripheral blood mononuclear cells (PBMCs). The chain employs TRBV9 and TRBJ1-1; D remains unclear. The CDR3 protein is CASSVAGTITEAFF. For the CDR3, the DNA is TGTGCCAGCAGCGTAGCAGGAACGATCACTGAAGCTTTCTTT. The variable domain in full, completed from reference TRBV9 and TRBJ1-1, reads DSGVTQTPKHLITATGQRVTLRCSPRSGDLSVYWYQQSLDQGLQFLIQYYNGEERAKGNILERFSAQQFPDLHSELNLSSLELGDSALYFCASSVAGTITEAFFGQGTRLTVV.